This record covers a single T cell receptor beta chain. What it binds is unknown. Primers used in a second PCR of roughly 7 to 12 cycles were a sample-barcoded 5' primer and a J-beta primer mix. Using its own MiXCR run on the 5' RACE reads, TCRdb lists one record per CDR3 protein. The sample gives approximately 850,000 distinct CDR3 sequences, approximately 48% of which show up once; approximately 19% is in the top ten. The data derive from a study of blood T cells in healthy people across ages. Study-wide findings and caveats: Per million T cells, the diversity of TCR beta decreased roughly linearly as age advanced. Strong correlation linked observed beta diversity and percent naive T cells.

The CDR3 is 14 amino acids. Germline V gene lookup returns CDR1 MNHEY and CDR2 SMNVEV (reference sequence). This sequence originates from a man between 60 and 75 years old in good health. The sample comprised blood. The V call is TRBV27, the J call TRBJ2-4; D gene uncertain. The DNA end lines up better with TRBJ2-5; the J call may be wrong. The CDR3 spells CASSLGRIGETQYF. The CDR3 region has the DNA TGTGCCAGCAGTTTAGGACGTATAGGGGAGACCCAGTACTTC.